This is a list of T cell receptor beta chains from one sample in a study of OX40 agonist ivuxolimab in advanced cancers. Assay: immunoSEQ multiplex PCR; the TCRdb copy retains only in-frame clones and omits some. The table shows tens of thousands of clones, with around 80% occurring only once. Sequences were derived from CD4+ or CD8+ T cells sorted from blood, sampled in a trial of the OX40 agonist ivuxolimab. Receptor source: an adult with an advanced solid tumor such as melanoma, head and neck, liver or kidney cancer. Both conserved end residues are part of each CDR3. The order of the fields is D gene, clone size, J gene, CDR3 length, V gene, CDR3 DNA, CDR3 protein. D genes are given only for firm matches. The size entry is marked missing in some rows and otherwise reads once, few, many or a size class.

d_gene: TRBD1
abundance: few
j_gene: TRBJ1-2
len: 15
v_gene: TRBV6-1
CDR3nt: TGTGCCAGCAGTGCCCGGGACAGGGGGCCCTATGGCTACACCTTC
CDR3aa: CASSARDRGPYGYTF

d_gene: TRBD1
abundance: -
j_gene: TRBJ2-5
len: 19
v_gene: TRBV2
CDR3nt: TGTGCCAGCAGTGAAGGTTCTGGACAGGGGATATGGGTCGGGGAGACCCAGTACTTC
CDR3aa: CASSEGSGQGIWVGETQYF

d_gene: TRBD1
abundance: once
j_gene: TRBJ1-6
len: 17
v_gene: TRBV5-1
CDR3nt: TGCGCCAGCAGCTTGACCCCCGGGACAGGGAGGTATTCACCCCTCCACTTT
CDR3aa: CASSLTPGTGRYSPLHF

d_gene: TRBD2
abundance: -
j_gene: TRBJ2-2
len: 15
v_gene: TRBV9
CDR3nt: TGTGCCAGCAGCACGGGACTAGCGCACACCGGGGAGCTGTTTTTT
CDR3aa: CASSTGLAHTGELFF

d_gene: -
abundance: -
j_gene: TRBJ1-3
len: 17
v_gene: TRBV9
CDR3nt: TGTGCCAGCAGCGTGTCCCCCCTCGGGGGCCCTGGAAACACCATATATTTT
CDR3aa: CASSVSPLGGPGNTIYF

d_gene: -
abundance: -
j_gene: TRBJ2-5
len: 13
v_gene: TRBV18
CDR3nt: TGTGCCAGCTCACTGGGGCAGAAAGAGACCCAGTACTTC
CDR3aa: CASSLGQKETQYF

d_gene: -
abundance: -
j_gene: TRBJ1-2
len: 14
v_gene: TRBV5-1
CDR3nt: TGCGCCAGCAGCTTAGACGGCAGGAGCTATGGCTACACCTTC
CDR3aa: CASSLDGRSYGYTF

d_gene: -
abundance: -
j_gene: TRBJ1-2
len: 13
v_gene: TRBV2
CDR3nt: TGTGCCAGCCTGTCAGGCTCCTACACTGGCTACACCTTC
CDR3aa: CASLSGSYTGYTF

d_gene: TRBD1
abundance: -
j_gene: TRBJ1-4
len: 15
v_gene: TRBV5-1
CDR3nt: TGCGCCAGCAGCTTGGCCGGGACAGGGTTACGAAAACTGTTTTTT
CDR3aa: CASSLAGTGLRKLFF

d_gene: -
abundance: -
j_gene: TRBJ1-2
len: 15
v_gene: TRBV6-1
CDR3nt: TGTGCCAGCATCAAAGACCTGACAGAATTCTATGGCTACACCTTC
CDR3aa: CASIKDLTEFYGYTF

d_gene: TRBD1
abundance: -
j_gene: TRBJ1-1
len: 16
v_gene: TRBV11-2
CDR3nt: TGTGCCAGCAGCTTAGGACAGGGGATCATGAACACTGAAGCTTTCTTT
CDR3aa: CASSLGQGIMNTEAFF

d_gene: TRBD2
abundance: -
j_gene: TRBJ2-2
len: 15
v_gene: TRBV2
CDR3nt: TGTGCCAGCAGGATAGCGGGAGGAAGGGCCGGGGAGCTGTTTTTT
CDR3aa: CASRIAGGRAGELFF

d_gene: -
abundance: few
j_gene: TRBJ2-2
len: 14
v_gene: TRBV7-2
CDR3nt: TGTGCCAGCAGCTTAAGGTTTATCACCGGGGAGCTGTTTTTT
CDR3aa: CASSLRFITGELFF

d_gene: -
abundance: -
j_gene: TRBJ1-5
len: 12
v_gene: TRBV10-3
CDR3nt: TGTGCCATCAGTGAGCCCGATCAGCCCCAGCATTTT
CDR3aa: CAISEPDQPQHF

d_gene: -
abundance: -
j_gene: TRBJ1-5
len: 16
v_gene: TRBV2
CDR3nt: TGTGCCAGCAGTCCACGGGACATCGGGAATAATCAGCCCCAGCATTTT
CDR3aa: CASSPRDIGNNQPQHF

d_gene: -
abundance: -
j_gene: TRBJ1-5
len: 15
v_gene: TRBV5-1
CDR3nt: TGCGCCAGCAGCCGCGACCCGGGCGGCAATCAGCCCCAGCATTTT
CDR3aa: CASSRDPGGNQPQHF

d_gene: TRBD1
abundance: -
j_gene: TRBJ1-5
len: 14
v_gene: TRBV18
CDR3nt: TGTGCCAGCTCACCCGATGCAGGGGGCCAGCCCCAGCATTTT
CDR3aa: CASSPDAGGQPQHF

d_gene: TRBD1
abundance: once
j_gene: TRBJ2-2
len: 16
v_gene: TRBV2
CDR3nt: TGTGCCAGCAGTGAAGCAGGACAGGCGGTCGTCGGGGAGCTGTTTTTT
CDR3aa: CASSEAGQAVVGELFF

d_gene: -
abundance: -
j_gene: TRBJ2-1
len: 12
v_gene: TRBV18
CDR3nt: TGTGCCAGCTCACCACACGGGGATGAGCAGTTCTTC
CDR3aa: CASSPHGDEQFF

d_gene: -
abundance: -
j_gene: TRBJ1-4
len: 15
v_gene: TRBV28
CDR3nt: TGTGCCACCGGCGGAGGGGGTGCAACTAATGAAAAACTGTTTTTT
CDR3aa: CATGGGGATNEKLFF

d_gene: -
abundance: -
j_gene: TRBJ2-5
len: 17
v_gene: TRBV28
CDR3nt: TGTGCCAGCAGCCGAACCCCCGGGACGCCTGAACAAGAGACCCAGTACTTC
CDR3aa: CASSRTPGTPEQETQYF

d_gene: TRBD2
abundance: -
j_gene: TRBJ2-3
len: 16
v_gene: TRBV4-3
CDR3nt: TGCGCCAGCAGCCTGGTAGCGGGAGGGTACACAGATACGCAGTATTTT
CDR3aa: CASSLVAGGYTDTQYF

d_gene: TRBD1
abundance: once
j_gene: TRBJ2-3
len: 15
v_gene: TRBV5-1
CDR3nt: TGCGCCAGCAGCCCTGGACAGGGGTGGACAGATACGCAGTATTTT
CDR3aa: CASSPGQGWTDTQYF

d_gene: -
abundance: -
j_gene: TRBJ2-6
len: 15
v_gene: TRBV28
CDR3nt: TGTGCCAGCAGGCCAACACACTCTGGGGCCAACGTCCTGACTTTC
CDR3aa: CASRPTHSGANVLTF

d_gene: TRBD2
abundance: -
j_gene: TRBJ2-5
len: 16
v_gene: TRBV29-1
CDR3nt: TGCAGCTCGTACCTCAGGCAGGGAGGGTTGCAAGAGACCCAGTACTTC
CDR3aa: CSSYLRQGGLQETQYF

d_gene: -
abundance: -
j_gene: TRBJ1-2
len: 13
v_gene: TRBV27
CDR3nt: TGTGCCAGCAGTTTAAGAGAGAACTATGGCTACACCTTC
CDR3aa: CASSLRENYGYTF

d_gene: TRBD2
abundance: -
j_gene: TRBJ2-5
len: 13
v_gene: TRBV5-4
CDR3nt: TGCGCCCAAGGTGGTGGGGGAGGGGAGACCCAGTACTTC
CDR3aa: CAQGGGGGETQYF

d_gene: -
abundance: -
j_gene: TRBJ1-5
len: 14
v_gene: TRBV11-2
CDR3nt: TGTGCCAGCAGCTCATTATATAGCAATCAGCCCCAGCATTTT
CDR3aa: CASSSLYSNQPQHF

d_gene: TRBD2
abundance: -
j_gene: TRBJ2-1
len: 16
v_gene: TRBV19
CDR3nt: TGTGCCAGTAGTATGACTAGCGGGAGGAGATACAATGAGCAGTTCTTC
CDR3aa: CASSMTSGRRYNEQFF

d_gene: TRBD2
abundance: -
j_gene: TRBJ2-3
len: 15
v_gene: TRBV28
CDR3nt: TGTGCCAGCAGACTCCTAGCGGGAAGCACAGATACGCAGTATTTT
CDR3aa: CASRLLAGSTDTQYF

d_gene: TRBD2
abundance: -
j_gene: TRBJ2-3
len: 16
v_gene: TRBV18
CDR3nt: TGTGCCAGCTCCCCGATACTAGCGGGGAAGTCGGATACGCAGTATTTT
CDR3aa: CASSPILAGKSDTQYF

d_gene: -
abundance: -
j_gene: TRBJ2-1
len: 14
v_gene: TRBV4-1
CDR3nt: TGCGCCAGCAGCCAAGCCAGCCAGGAAAATCAGTTGTTCTTC
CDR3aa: CASSQASQENQLFF

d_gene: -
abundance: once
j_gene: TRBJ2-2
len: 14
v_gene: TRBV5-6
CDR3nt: TGTGCCAGCAGCAAGGAGCTAAACACCGGGGAGCTGTTTTTT
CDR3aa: CASSKELNTGELFF

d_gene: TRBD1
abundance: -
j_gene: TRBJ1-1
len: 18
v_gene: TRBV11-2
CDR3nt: TGTGCCAGCAGCTTACGAGGGACAGGGGGCTACCCCAACACTGAAGCTTTCTTT
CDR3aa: CASSLRGTGGYPNTEAFF

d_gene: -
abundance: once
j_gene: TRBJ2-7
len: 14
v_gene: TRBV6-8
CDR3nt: TGTGCCAGCACCAAGGGCAGGGATTCCCACGAGCAGTACTTC
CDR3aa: CASTKGRDSHEQYF

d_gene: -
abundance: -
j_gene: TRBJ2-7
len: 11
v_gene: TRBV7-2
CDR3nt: TGTGCCAGCAGCTTGTCCTACGAGCAGTACTTC
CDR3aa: CASSLSYEQYF

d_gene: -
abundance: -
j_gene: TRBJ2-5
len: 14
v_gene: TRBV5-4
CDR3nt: TGTGCCAGCAGCTTGAGCAGGGTTACAGAGACCCAGTACTTC
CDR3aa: CASSLSRVTETQYF

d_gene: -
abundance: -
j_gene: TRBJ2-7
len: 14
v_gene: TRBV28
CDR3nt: TGTGCCAGCAGAAATCCCGGGAGAAACTACGAGCAGTACTTC
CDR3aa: CASRNPGRNYEQYF

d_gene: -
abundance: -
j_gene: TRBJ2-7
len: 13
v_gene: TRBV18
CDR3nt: TGTGCCAGCTCACCGTTCGGTACCTACGAGCAGTACTTC
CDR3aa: CASSPFGTYEQYF

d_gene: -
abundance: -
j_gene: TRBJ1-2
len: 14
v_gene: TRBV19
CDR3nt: TGTGCCAGTAGTCCCCCGCGGGCCAACTATGGCTACACCTTC
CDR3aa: CASSPPRANYGYTF

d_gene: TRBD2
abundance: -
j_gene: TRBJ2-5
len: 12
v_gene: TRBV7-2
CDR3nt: TGTGCCAGCAGACAGACTAGCGGGAGGCTCTACTTC
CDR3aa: CASRQTSGRLYF

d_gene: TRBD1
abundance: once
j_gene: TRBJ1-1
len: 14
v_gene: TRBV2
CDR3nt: TGTGCCAGCACATCGGACAGGCCGAACACTGAAGCTTTCTTT
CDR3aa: CASTSDRPNTEAFF

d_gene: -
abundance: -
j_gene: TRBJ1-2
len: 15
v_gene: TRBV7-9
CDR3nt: TGTGCCAGCAGCTTAGAAGCGATCCGGGGGCAAGGCTACACCTTC
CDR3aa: CASSLEAIRGQGYTF

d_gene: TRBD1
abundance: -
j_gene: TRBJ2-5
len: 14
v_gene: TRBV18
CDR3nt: TGTGCCAGCTCATCGGGACAGGGAGGAGAGACCCAGTACTTC
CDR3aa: CASSSGQGGETQYF

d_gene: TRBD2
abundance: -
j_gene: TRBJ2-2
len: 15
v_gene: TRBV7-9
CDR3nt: TGTGCCAGCAGCTTGACGGGAGGGCGGACCGGGGAGCTGTTTTTT
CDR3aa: CASSLTGGRTGELFF

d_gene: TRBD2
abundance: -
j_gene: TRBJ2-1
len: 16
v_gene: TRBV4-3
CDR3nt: TGCGCCAGCAGCCGAGCAATAGCGGGAGACCCCAATGAGCAGTTCTTC
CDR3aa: CASSRAIAGDPNEQFF

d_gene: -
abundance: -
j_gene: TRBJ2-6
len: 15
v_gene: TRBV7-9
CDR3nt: TGTGCCAGCAGCCACTCGAGCTCTGGGGCCAACGTCCTGACTTTC
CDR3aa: CASSHSSSGANVLTF

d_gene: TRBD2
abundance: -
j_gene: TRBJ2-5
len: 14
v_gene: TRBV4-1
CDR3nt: TGCGCCAGCAGCCAAGATGGGGGGGAGGGGACCCAGTACTTC
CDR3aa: CASSQDGGEGTQYF

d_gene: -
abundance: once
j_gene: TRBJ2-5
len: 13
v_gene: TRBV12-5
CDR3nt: TGTGCTAGTGGTCCGAGCGGTAGTGAGACCCAGTACTTC
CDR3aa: CASGPSGSETQYF

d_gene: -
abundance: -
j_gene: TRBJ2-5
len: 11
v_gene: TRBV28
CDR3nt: TGTGCCAGCACACACCAAGAGACCCAGTACTTC
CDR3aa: CASTHQETQYF

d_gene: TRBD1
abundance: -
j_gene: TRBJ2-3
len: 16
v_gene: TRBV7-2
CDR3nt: TGTGCCAGCAGTTTGGACGCGACAGGGCGCACAGATACGCAGTATTTT
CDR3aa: CASSLDATGRTDTQYF

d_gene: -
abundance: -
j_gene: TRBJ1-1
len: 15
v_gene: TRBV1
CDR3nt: TGCACCAGCAGTTTAACAGGGGGCCCCGAAAATGAAGCTTTCTTT
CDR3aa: CTSSLTGGPENEAFF

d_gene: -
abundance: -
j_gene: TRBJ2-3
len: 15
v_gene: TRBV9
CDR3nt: TGTGCCAGCAGCGTCGCGGATTTTGGCACAGATACGCAGTATTTT
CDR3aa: CASSVADFGTDTQYF

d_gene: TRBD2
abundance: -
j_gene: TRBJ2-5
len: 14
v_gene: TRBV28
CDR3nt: TGTGCCAGCAGGCCATTAGCGGGAGGAGAGACCCAGTACTTC
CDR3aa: CASRPLAGGETQYF

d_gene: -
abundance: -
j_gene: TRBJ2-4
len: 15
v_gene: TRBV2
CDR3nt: TGTGCCAGCAGTGAACAGGGTATAGCCAAAAACATTCAGTACTTC
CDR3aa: CASSEQGIAKNIQYF

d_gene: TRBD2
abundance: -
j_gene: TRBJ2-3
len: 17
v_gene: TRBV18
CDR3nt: TGTGCCAGCTCCCCTCAAAGGCAGACTAGCGGTGGAGATACGCAGTATTTT
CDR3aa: CASSPQRQTSGGDTQYF

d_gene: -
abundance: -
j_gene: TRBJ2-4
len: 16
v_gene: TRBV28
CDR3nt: TGTGCCAGCAGGGGCGACAATCCTATAGCCAAAAACATTCAGTACTTC
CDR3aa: CASRGDNPIAKNIQYF

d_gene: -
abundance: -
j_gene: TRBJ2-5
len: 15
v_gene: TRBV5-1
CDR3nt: TGCGCCAGCAGCTTGGATAGCGGTAAGGGAGAGACCCAGTACTTC
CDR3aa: CASSLDSGKGETQYF

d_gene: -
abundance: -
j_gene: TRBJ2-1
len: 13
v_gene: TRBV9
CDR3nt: TGTGCCAGCAGCGTAGATCTAAGGAATGAGCAGTTCTTC
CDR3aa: CASSVDLRNEQFF